This TCR beta chain was documented in a study of human T cells and chemical hapten exposure. The CDR3 runs 14 residues. The germline CDR1 and CDR2 sequences are LGHNA and YNFKEQ. Trimming removed 4 bases at V and 5 bases at J, with 12 bases between. MiXCR, applied by TCRdb to the RACE reads, yields one record per CDR3 protein. The repertoire has some 80,000 distinct CDR3 sequences, roughly a tenth of them found once; the top ten carry roughly 2.5%. This clonotype came up a few times. Stated time point: patch test 2, 6 weeks after DPC sensitization. Treatment of the sample: therapeutic diphenylcyclopropenone sensitization with weekly scalp DPC.

This material consisted of whole blood, taken in connection with sensitization to the hapten diphenylcyclopropenone (DPC). The chain combines TRBV4-2 with TRBJ2-1; D is ambiguous. The sequence derives from a woman aged 30 to 39 with alopecia areata. Some clones in this sample may be carry-over from other donors' samples. CDR3 sequence: CASSPAADHNEQFF. In nucleotides, the CDR3 is TGTGCCAGCAGCCCGGCTGCCGACCACAATGAGCAGTTCTTC.